This entry is about one T cell receptor (beta chain). Its antigen is currently unknown. This specimen comes from a study of prognosis after radiotherapy for stage I lung cancer. Study-wide results and caveats: Differential TRBV and TRBJ gene usage was reported between patients with metastases and patients without them. Patients given stereotactic body radiation therapy showed fewer unique TCR clones afterward, median 10,088 versus 6,861.

Starting from genomic DNA, TCR beta CDR3 was amplified through two-round multiplex PCR. First-round PCR amplification was performed with primers specific to each TRBV and TRBJ gene. TCRdb re-called the multiplex PCR reads with MiXCR, one entry per CDR3 protein. The data contain 15,000 to 20,000 distinct CDR3 sequences, over 45% of them singletons. V dropped 5 bases and J dropped 1 base, with 13 bases sitting between them. The CDR3 consists of 15 residues. CDR1 and CDR2 (germline): MNHGY, SAAAGT. This TCR derives from a donor aged 50 or older with non-small cell lung cancer. The sequenced sample was PBMCs, obtained before or after stereotactic body radiation therapy (not recorded which). The chain joins TRBV6-8 to TRBJ2-3, with no clear D. CDR3 coding DNA: TGTGCCAGCAGTAAAAGGGTAGTGGGCACAGATACGCAGTATTTT. This sequence encodes CASSKRVVGTDTQYF.